The 30 T cell receptor beta chains listed next were all sequenced from one sample in a study of cytomegalovirus exposure and HLA in healthy donors. PCR primers comprised 60 Vbeta and 13 Jbeta primers. TCRdb keeps only in-frame clones here, not all; method: immunoSEQ multiplex PCR. The data show 160,000 or so clones, with approximately 78% seen just once and roughly 2.5% held by the top ten. The sample comprised PBMCs. Receptors were obtained from a human donor in good health.

This clone has only one observation. The J gene is TRBJ2-3, the V gene TRBV9; possible D gene TRBD2, 5 bases. The CDR3 has 14 residues. Germline CDR1 SGDLS, CDR2 YYNGEE. V was pared by 3 bases and J by 0 bases, with 8 bases between. The CDR3 sequence is CASSARTSTDTQYF. Here the CDR3 DNA reads TGTGCCAGCAGCGCCCGGACTAGCACAGATACGCAGTATTTT.

This clone was detected once. This rearrangement joins TRBV4-1 to TRBJ1-2; tentative D call: TRBD1 (5 bases). Looked up from germline, CDR1 is MGHRA and CDR2 is YSYEKL. V shed 0 bases and J shed 6 bases, with 17 bases lying between them. The CDR3 spans 16 residues. This CDR3 reads CASSQETDKKRDGYTF. In DNA, the CDR3 is TGCGCCAGCAGCCAAGAAACGGACAAAAAAAGGGATGGCTACACCTTC.

This clone appeared a few times. The rearrangement uses TRBV18 and TRBJ2-4; D possibly corresponds to TRBD2 (8 bases). The germline CDR1 and CDR2 sequences are KGHSH and LQKENI. With 5 bases removed from V and 8 bases from J, the gap between germline ends came to 22 bases. CDR3 length: 16 amino acids. CDR3 DNA: TGTGCCAGCTCAGTTAAGACAGGGCCCGGGAGGGACATTCAGTACTTC. Translation: CASSVKTGPGRDIQYF. The whole variable domain, remainder taken from reference TRBV18 and TRBJ2-4, is NAGVMQNPRHLVRRRGQEARLRCSPMKGHSHVYWYRQLPEEGLKFMVYLQKENIIDESGMPKERFSAEFPKEGPSILRIQQVVRGDSAAYFCASSVKTGPGRDIQYFGAGTRLSVL.

V and J are TRBV4-1 and TRBJ1-5; 7 bases are a match to TRBD1. This CDR3 is 15 amino acids long. Germline V gene data show CDR1 as MGHRA and CDR2 as YSYEKL. With 1 base clipped from V and 7 bases from J, the junction kept 7 bases outside the gene matches. The CDR3 here is CASSQGLAGGQPQHF. CDR3 nucleotides: TGCGCCAGCAGCCAAGGACTTGCAGGGGGGCAGCCCCAGCATTTT.

The rearrangement joins TRBV6-1 to TRBJ1-5; no clear D. Between the trimmed V and J ends, which lost 2 bases and 0 bases, there was a span of 11 bases. CDR1 and CDR2 (germline): MNHNS, SASEGT. The CDR3 has 16 amino acids. In nucleotides, the CDR3 is TGTGCCAGCAGTGAAATTGGAGGCATTAGCAATCAGCCCCAGCATTTT. As protein: CASSEIGGISNQPQHF.

The chain links TRBV7-2 to TRBJ1-2; D unclear. Germline CDR1 SGHTA, CDR2 FQGNSA. With 1 base removed from V and 0 bases from J, the gap between germline ends came to 6 bases. The CDR3 has 14 residues. The CDR3 loop reads CASSLVVANYGYTF. CDR3 bases: TGTGCCAGCAGCTTAGTGGTAGCTAACTATGGCTACACCTTC.

The genes are TRBV7-2 and TRBJ2-3; unclear D gene. The CDR3 length is 13 residues. V gave up 2 bases and J gave up 3 bases, with 6 bases separating them. CDR1 is SGHTA, CDR2 FQGNSA, per germline. The CDR3 nucleotides are TGTGCCAGCAGCTTAATGCGGACAGATACGCAGTATTTT. This gives the protein CASSLMRTDTQYF.

This clone showed up just a few times. This rearrangement joins TRBV5-8 to TRBJ2-5, with 14 nucleotides matching TRBD2. V gave up 4 bases and J gave up 3 bases; unmatched junction bases: 5. The CDR3 length is 16 residues. Germline CDR1 reads SGHTS; CDR2 reads YDEGEE. In nucleotides, the CDR3 is TGTGCCAGCAGCCCCCTGACTAGCGGGGGGGAAGAGACCCAGTACTTC. It is translated as CASSPLTSGGEETQYF.

The chain carries TRBV19 and TRBJ1-5; the D is unclear. Trimming took 10 bases from V and 3 from J, leaving 25 bases between them. Germline values: CDR1 LNHDA, CDR2 SQIVND (reference sequence). The CDR3 sequence is 17 residues long. CDR3 amino acids: CATQKHRRPGDNQPQHF. The DNA of the CDR3 is TGTGCCACCCAAAAGCACCGGAGACCCGGCGACAATCAGCCCCAGCATTTT.

The DNA for the CDR3 is TGTGCCAGCAGCCTCGGGACTAGCGACTACAATGAGCAGTTCTTC. Its translation: CASSLGTSDYNEQFF. The genes are TRBV7-3 and TRBJ2-1; TRBD2 matches 10 bases. V dropped 5 bases and J dropped 3; count of bases not matched to a gene: 4. The CDR3 has 15 residues. Germline CDR1 and CDR2: SGHTA and FQGTGA.

The CDR3 sequence is CASSRVRGMSYEQYF. CDR3 coding DNA: TGTGCCAGCAGCCGAGTAAGGGGCATGTCCTACGAGCAGTACTTC. The chain employs TRBV14 and TRBJ2-7, with D perhaps TRBD1 (5 bases). CDR1 is SGHDN and CDR2 is FVKESK in the germline V gene. This CDR3 has 15 amino acids. With 4 bases removed from V and 1 base from J, the gap between germline ends came to 14 bases.

This rearrangement joins TRBV28 to TRBJ1-1, with a possible D match to TRBD1 (6 bases). Trimming cost V 7 bases and J 9 bases, with 12 bases left between them. This CDR3 is built from 11 residues. Germline-derived CDR1 and CDR2 are MDHEN and SYDVKM. CDR3 in amino acids: CASTTGRKAFF. The CDR3 region has the DNA TGTGCCAGCACCACAGGGAGAAAAGCTTTCTTT.

The chain has TRBV29-1 and TRBJ2-5; TRBD1 might be the D (5 bases). The V end was cut by 4 bases, the J end by 2 bases, with 8 bases between. CDR3 length: 12 amino acids. The germline CDR1 and CDR2 sequences are SQVTM and ANQGSEA. The CDR3 DNA follows: TGCAGCGTTGGACAGATACAAGAGACCCAGTACTTC. Translation gives CSVGQIQETQYF.

This clone was detected a few times. The chain is built from TRBV7-3 and TRBJ2-1; 8 bases are shared with TRBD2. The CDR3 has 15 residues. J gave up 6 bases and V 8 bases, and 12 bases lay outside the gene matches. From germline, CDR1 is SGHTA and CDR2 FQGTGA. CDR3 nucleotide sequence: TGTGCCAGCCGGGTCGGGGGGGGTAATTCCAATGAGCAGTTCTTC. Amino acids: CASRVGGGNSNEQFF. Full variable domain (missing parts from reference TRBV7-3 and TRBJ2-1): GAGVSQTPSNKVTEKGKYVELRCDPISGHTALYWYRQSLGQGPEFLIYFQGTGAADDSGLPNDRFFAVRPEGSVSTLKIQRTERGDSAVYLCASRVGGGNSNEQFFGPGTRLTVL.

The chain uses TRBV18 and TRBJ1-1, with D tentatively TRBD1 (5 bases). V dropped 3 bases and J dropped 7 bases, with 15 bases sitting between them. In germline, CDR1 is KGHSH, CDR2 LQKENI. The CDR3 extends over 14 amino acids. CDR3 sequence reads: CASSPASGAREAFF. In DNA form, the CDR3 reads TGTGCCAGCTCACCCGCCAGTGGGGCACGTGAAGCTTTCTTT. Based on the CDR3 plus reference TRBV18 and TRBJ1-1, the full variable domain is NAGVMQNPRHLVRRRGQEARLRCSPMKGHSHVYWYRQLPEEGLKFMVYLQKENIIDESGMPKERFSAEFPKEGPSILRIQQVVRGDSAAYFCASSPASGAREAFFGQGTRLTVV.

The chain couples TRBV27 to TRBJ2-3, with 9 nucleotides matching TRBD2. Trimming cost V 6 bases and J 1 base; bases outside gene matches: 5. Germline values: CDR1 MNHEY, CDR2 SMNVEV (reference sequence). The CDR3 is 15 amino acids. DNA for the CDR3: TGTGCCAGCAGCGTACTAGCGGGCGGCACAGATACGCAGTATTTT. Protein sequence: CASSVLAGGTDTQYF.

The V gene is TRBV7-9, the J gene TRBJ1-2; D remains ambiguous. The CDR3 contains 15 residues. The V end lost 5 bases, the J end lost 0 bases, and 13 bases lay between the germline ends. The germline gives CDR1 SEHNR, CDR2 FQNEAQ (reference sequence). The CDR3 DNA sequence: TGTGCCAGCAGCCCCCTAACTACCTCTAACTATGGCTACACCTTC. Residues: CASSPLTTSNYGYTF.

The chain uses TRBV4-1 and TRBJ2-5; 12 positions agree with TRBD2. The CDR3 sequence is 20 residues long. CDR1 and CDR2 from the germline V gene are MGHRA and YSYEKL. Unmatched junction bases numbered 15, after V lost 0 bases and J lost 4 bases. The DNA for the CDR3 is TGCGCCAGCAGCCAAGATGTACCACTAGCGGGGGGCGTAGGTTTAGAGACCCAGTACTTC. This translates into CASSQDVPLAGGVGLETQYF.

The chain carries TRBV4-1 and TRBJ2-1; 10 bases align to TRBD2. The CDR3 loop spans 16 amino acids. The J segment lost 8 bases and the V segment lost 1 base, leaving 8 bases of the junction unmatched. Looked up from germline, CDR1 is MGHRA and CDR2 is YSYEKL. CDR3 DNA sequence: TGCGCCAGCAGCCAAGCAGCGGGACTAGCGTTGGATGAGCAGTTCTTC. Amino acids: CASSQAAGLALDEQFF.

This chain links TRBV6-1 with TRBJ1-5, with a tentative D call TRBD1 (5 bases). The CDR3 has 14 residues. V was cut by 4 bases and J by 11 bases, with 18 bases left in between. Germline V gene sequence: CDR1 MNHNS, CDR2 SASEGT. The DNA for the CDR3 is TGTGCCAGCAGTGGTCAGGGTCCCTCTTGGGCCCAGCATTTT. It encodes CASSGQGPSWAQHF.

The V call is TRBV6-1, the J call TRBJ1-1, with a tentative D call TRBD1 (6 bases). The germline gives CDR1 MNHNS, CDR2 SASEGT. The length of the CDR3 is 17 residues. Trimming took off 4 bases at V and 3 bases at J, with 21 bases between the two ends. This chain's CDR3 is CASSAPGGGRADTEAFF. The DNA of the CDR3 is TGTGCCAGCAGTGCCCCTGGGGGGGGCAGAGCGGACACTGAAGCTTTCTTT.

This clone was observed a single time. V gene TRBV27 combines with J gene TRBJ2-7, with 7 bases that match TRBD1. Germline CDR1 MNHEY, CDR2 SMNVEV (reference sequence). The CDR3 spans 15 residues. V lost 5 bases to trimming and J lost 0 bases; unmatched junction nucleotides: 7. In DNA form, the CDR3 reads TGTGCCAGCAGTCTAGGGACAGCTTTCTCCTACGAGCAGTACTTC. As protein: CASSLGTAFSYEQYF.

The chain is built from TRBV10-1 and TRBJ1-1; 9 nucleotides line up with TRBD1. The CDR3 sequence is 14 residues long. The germline V gene has CDR1 WNHNN and CDR2 SYGVQD (reference sequence). Trimming removed 6 bases from V and 1 base from J; junction bases left unmatched: 3. The CDR3 coding sequence is TGCGCCAGCAGCGGGACAGGGAAGAACACTGAAGCTTTCTTT. This codes for CASSGTGKNTEAFF.

This clone was recorded only once. One junction end does not reproduce the germline sequence, and a read error may be involved. This chain uses TRBV16 with TRBJ1-1, with D possibly TRBD1 on 6 matching bases. This CDR3 region has 14 residues. Germline CDR1 is KGHSY and CDR2 is FQNENV. Here the CDR3 DNA reads TGTGCCAGCAGCCAATCCTTGGACAGCCCGGGCTTTCCCTTT. Amino acids: CASSQSLDSPGFPF.

In DNA, the CDR3 is TGTGCCAGCAGTGAGGGCCGAGTGGGTCTCGAGCAGTACTTC. Its protein is CASSEGRVGLEQYF. The gene calls are TRBV2 and TRBJ2-7; D is unclear. V lost 3 bases and J lost 6, with 15 bases in between. This CDR3 is built from 14 residues. The V gene's germline CDR1 is SNHLY and CDR2 FYNNEI.

This clone showed up just a few times. The chain carries TRBV29-1 and TRBJ1-1, with 7 bases identical to TRBD1. CDR3 length equals 12 residues. Germline loops: CDR1 SQVTM, CDR2 ANQGSEA. Trimming removed 4 bases from V and 1 base from J; junction bases left unmatched: 0. This CDR3 is CSVGTGNTEAFF. CDR3 sequence (DNA): TGCAGCGTTGGGACAGGGAACACTGAAGCTTTCTTT. The full variable domain, rest sourced from reference TRBV29-1 and TRBJ1-1, is SAVISQKPSRDICQRGTSLTIQCQVDSQVTMMFWYRQQPGQSLTLIATANQGSEATYESGFVIDKFPISRPNLTFSTLTVSNMSPEDSSIYLCSVGTGNTEAFFGQGTRLTVV.

The table lists this clone with a count of one. This rearrangement joins TRBV7-2 to TRBJ1-2; D gene unclear. Germline V gene lookup returns CDR1 SGHTA and CDR2 FQGNSA. CDR3 length: 14 amino acids. Between the trimmed V and J ends, which lost 5 bases and 4 bases, there was a span of 14 bases. The CDR3 sequence is CASSIRATVYGYTF. The CDR3 region has the DNA TGTGCCAGCAGCATTCGAGCCACAGTCTATGGCTACACCTTC.

The rearrangement links TRBV7-9 to TRBJ2-3, with TRBD2 as a possible D gene (6 bases). Germline V gene sequence: CDR1 SEHNR, CDR2 FQNEAQ (reference sequence). The CDR3 runs 14 residues. With 1 base removed from V and 5 bases from J, the gap between germline ends came to 10 bases. Here the CDR3 DNA reads TGTGCCAGCAGCTTAGGCGGGGAGGTAGATACGCAGTATTTT. This sequence encodes CASSLGGEVDTQYF.

This clone occurred a few times. DNA for the CDR3: TGTGCCAGCAGCTTTCAAGGGGGCCGGGAGACCCAGTACTTC. It specifies CASSFQGGRETQYF. The V and J genes are TRBV7-3 and TRBJ2-5; 7 bases are a match to TRBD1. Trimming removed 3 bases from V and 5 bases from J; junction bases left unmatched: 6. The CDR3 totals 14 residues. From germline, CDR1 is SGHTA and CDR2 FQGTGA.

The chain combines TRBV9 with TRBJ2-2; possibly TRBD2 for D (6 bases). There are 19 residues in the CDR3. The V end lost 1 base, the J end lost 0 bases, and 19 bases lay between the germline ends. CDR1 is SGDLS and CDR2 is YYNGEE in the germline V gene. The CDR3 protein is CASSVSSGRGLTNTGELFF. The CDR3, as DNA: TGTGCCAGCAGCGTATCCAGCGGGCGGGGACTGACGAACACCGGGGAGCTGTTTTTT.